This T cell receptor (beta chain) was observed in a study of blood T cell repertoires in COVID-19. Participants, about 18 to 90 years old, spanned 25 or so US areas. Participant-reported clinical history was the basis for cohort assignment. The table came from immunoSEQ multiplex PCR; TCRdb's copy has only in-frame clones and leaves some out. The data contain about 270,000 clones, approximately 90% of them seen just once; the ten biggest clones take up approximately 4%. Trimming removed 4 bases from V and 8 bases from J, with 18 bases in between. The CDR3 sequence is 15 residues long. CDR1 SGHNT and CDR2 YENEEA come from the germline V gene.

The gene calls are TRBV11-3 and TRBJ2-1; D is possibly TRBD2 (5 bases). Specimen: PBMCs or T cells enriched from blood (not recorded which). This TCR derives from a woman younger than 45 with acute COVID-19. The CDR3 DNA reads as TGTGCCAGCAGCTCCGCCGGACTCACACGCCATGAGCAGTTCTTC. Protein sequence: CASSSAGLTRHEQFF.